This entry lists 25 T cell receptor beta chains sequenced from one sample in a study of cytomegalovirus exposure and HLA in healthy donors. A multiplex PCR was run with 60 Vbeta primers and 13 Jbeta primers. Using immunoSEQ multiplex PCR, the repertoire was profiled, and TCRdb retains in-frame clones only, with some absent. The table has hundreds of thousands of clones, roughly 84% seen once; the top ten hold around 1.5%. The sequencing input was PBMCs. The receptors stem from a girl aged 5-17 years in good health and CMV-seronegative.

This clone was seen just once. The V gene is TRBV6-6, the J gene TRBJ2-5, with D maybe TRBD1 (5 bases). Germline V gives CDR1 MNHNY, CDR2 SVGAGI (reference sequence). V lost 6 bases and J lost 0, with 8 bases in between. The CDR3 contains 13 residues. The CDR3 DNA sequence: TGTGCCAGCAGAAGACAGTACCAAGAGACCCAGTACTTC. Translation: CASRRQYQETQYF.

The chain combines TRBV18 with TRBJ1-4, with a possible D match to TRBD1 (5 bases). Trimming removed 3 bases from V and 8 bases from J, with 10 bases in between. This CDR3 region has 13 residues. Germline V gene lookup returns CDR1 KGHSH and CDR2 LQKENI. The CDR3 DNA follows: TGTGCCAGCTCACCCAGGGATGGCGAAAAACTGTTTTTT. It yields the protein CASSPRDGEKLFF.

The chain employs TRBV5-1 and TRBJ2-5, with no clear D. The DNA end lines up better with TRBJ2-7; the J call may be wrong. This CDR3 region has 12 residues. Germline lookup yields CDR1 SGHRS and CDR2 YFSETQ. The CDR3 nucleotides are TGCGCCAGCAGCCTCAACTTCTACGAGCAGTACTTC. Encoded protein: CASSLNFYEQYF.

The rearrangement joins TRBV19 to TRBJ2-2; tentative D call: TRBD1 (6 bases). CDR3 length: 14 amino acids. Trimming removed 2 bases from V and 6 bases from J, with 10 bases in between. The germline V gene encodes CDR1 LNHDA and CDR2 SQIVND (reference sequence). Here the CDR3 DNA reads TGTGCCAGTAGTATAACAGGGTTCGCCGGGGAGCTGTTTTTT. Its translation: CASSITGFAGELFF. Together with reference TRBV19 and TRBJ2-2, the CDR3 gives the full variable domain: DGGITQSPKYLFRKEGQNVTLSCEQNLNHDAMYWYRQDPGQGLRLIYYSQIVNDFQKGDIAEGYSVSREKKESFPLTVTSAQKNPTAFYLCASSITGFAGELFFGEGSRLTVL.

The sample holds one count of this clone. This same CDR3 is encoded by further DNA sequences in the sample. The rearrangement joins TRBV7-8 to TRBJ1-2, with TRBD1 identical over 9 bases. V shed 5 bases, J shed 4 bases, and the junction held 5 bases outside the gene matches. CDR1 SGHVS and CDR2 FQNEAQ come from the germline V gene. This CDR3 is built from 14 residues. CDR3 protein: CASSLDRGSYGYTF. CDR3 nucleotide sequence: TGTGCCAGCAGCCTCGACAGGGGGAGCTATGGCTACACCTTC.

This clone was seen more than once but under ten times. In DNA, the CDR3 is TGTGCCAGCAGACCTTCGGCACAGGGAAGCACTGAAGCTTTCTTT. It encodes CASRPSAQGSTEAFF. The chain is built from TRBV5-4 and TRBJ1-1; D is possibly TRBD1 (6 bases). Between the trimmed V and J ends, which lost 5 bases and 4 bases, there was a span of 18 bases. The germline gives CDR1 SGHNT, CDR2 YYREEE (reference sequence). This CDR3 spans 15 amino acids.

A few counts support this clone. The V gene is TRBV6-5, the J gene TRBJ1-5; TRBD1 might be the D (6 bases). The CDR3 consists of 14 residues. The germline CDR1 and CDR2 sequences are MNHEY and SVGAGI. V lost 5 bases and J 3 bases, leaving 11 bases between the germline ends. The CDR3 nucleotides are TGTGCCAGCAGTCCGGACAGTCCCAATCAGCCCCAGCATTTT. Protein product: CASSPDSPNQPQHF.

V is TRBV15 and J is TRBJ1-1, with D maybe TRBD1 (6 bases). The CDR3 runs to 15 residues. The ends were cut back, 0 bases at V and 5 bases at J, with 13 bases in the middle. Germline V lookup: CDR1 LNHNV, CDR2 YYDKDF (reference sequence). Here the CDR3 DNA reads TGTGCCACCAGCAGAGAACGGGGGGCACTGACTGAAGCTTTCTTT. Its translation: CATSRERGALTEAFF.

The CDR3 reads CASSTRQGGGYTF. The DNA for the CDR3 is TGTGCCAGTAGTACGAGACAGGGTGGCGGCTACACCTTC. The rearrangement joins TRBV19 to TRBJ1-2; 7 bases fit TRBD1. Germline CDR1 reads LNHDA; CDR2 reads SQIVND (reference sequence). The CDR3 consists of 13 residues. J lost 8 bases, V lost 4 bases, and 7 bases had no gene match.

This chain's CDR3 is CASSLGTWTSSYNEQFF. The CDR3 bases are TGTGCCAGCAGCTTGGGGACTTGGACGAGCTCCTACAATGAGCAGTTCTTC. The chain combines TRBV7-9 with TRBJ2-1; weak D call: TRBD2 (6 bases). The V and J ends lost 3 bases and 0 bases respectively, with 15 bases between them. The CDR3 has 17 residues. Germline V gives CDR1 SEHNR, CDR2 FQNEAQ (reference sequence).

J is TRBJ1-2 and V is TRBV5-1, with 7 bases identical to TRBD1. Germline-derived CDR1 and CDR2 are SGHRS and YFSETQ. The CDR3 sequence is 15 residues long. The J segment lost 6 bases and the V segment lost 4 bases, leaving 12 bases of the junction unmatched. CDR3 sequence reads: CASSTRQGPLDGYTF. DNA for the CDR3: TGCGCCAGCAGCACGAGACAGGGTCCCCTCGATGGCTACACCTTC.

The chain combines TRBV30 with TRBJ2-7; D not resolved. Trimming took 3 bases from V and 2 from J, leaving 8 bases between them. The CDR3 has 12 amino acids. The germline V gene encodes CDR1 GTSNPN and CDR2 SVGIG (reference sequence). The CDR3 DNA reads TGTGCCTGGAGCCAGAGCGCCTACGAGCAGTACTTC. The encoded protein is CAWSQSAYEQYF. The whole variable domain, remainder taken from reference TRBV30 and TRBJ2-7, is SQTIHQWPATLVQPVGSPLSLECTVEGTSNPNLYWYRQAAGRGLQLLFYSVGIGQISSEVPQNLSASRPQDRQFILSSKKLLLSDSGFYLCAWSQSAYEQYFGPGTRLTVT.

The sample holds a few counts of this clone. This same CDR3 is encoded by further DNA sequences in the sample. Here the CDR3 DNA reads TGTGCCAGCAGCCTCGAAGCGGGGACAAGCACAGATACGCAGTATTTT. This codes for CASSLEAGTSTDTQYF. This chain uses TRBV7-9 with TRBJ2-3; maybe TRBD2 (7 bases). CDR3 length: 16 residues. Looked up from germline, CDR1 is SEHNR and CDR2 is FQNEAQ (reference sequence). The V end was cut by 5 bases, the J end by 0 bases, with 15 bases between.

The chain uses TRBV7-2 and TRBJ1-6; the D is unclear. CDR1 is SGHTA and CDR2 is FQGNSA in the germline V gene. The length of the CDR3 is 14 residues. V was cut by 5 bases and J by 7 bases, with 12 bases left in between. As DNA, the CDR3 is TGTGCCAGCAGCGAGAGAAACCTAAATTCACCCCTCCACTTT. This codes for CASSERNLNSPLHF.

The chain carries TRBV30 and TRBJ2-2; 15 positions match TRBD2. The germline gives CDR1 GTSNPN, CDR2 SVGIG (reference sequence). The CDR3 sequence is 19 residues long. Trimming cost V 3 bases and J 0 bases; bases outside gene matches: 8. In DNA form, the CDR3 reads TGTGCCTGGAGAGGACTAGCGGGAGGGGGCCGCTCGAACACCGGGGAGCTGTTTTTT. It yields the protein CAWRGLAGGGRSNTGELFF.

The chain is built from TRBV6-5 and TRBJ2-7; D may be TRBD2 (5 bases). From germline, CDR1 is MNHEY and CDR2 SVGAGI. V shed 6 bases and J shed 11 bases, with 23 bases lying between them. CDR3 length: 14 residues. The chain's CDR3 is CASSYTRVEAKEYF. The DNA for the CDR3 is TGTGCCAGCAGCTACACCCGAGTGGAGGCTAAGGAGTACTTC.

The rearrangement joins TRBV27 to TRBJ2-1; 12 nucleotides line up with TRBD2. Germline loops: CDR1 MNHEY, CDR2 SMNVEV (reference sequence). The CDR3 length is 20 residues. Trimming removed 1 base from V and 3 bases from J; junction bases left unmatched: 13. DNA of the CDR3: TGTGCCAGCAGTTTATTCAGGGGTCCTAGCGGGAGGGCTATCTACAATGAGCAGTTCTTC. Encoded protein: CASSLFRGPSGRAIYNEQFF.

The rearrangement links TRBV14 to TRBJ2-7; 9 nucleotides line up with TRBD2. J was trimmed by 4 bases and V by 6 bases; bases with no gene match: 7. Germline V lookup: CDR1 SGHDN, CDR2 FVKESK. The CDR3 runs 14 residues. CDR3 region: CASRNSAGGYEQYF. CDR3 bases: TGTGCCAGCAGGAATTCAGCGGGAGGTTACGAGCAGTACTTC.

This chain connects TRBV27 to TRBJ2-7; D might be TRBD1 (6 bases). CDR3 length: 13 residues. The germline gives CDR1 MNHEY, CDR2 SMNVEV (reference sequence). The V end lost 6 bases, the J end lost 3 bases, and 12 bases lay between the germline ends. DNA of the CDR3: TGTGCCAGCAGACAGACAGGTGGCTACGAGCAGTACTTC. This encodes CASRQTGGYEQYF.

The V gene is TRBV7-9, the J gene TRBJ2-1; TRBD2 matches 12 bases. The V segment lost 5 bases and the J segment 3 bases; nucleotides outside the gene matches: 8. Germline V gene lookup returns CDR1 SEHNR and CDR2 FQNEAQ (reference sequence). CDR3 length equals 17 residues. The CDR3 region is CASSLRTSGIHYNEQFF. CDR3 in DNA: TGTGCCAGCAGCCTAAGGACTAGCGGGATTCACTACAATGAGCAGTTCTTC.

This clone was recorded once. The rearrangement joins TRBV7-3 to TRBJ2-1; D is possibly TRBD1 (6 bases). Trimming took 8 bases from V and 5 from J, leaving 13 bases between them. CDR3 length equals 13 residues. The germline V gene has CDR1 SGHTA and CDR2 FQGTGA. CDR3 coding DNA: TGTGCCAGCTCCAGGGGCAGTGACAATGAGCAGTTCTTC. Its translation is CASSRGSDNEQFF.

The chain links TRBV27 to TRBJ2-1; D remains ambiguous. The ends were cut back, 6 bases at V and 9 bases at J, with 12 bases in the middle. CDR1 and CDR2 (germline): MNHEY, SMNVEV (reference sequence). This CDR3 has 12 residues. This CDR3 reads CASSPLESEQFF. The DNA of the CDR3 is TGTGCCAGCAGCCCCTTGGAGAGTGAGCAGTTCTTC.

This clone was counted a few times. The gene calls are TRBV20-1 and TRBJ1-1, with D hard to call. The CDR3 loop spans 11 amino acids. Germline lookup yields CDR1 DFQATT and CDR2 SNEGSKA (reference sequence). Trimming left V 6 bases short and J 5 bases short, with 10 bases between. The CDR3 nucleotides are TGCAGTGCCCCCCGAGGGACTGAAGCTTTCTTT. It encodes CSAPRGTEAFF.

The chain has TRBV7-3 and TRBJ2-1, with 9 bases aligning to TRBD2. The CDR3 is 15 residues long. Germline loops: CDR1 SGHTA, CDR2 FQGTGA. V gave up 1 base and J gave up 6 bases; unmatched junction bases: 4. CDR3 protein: CASSLMREGRNEQFF. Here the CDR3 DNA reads TGTGCCAGCAGCTTAATGCGGGAGGGCCGCAATGAGCAGTTCTTC.

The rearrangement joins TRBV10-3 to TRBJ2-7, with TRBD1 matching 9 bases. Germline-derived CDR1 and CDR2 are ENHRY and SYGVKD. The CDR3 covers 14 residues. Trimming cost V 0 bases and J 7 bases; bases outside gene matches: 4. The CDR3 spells CAISESGQGREQYF. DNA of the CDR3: TGTGCCATCAGTGAGTCAGGACAGGGGAGAGAGCAGTACTTC.